A selection of T cell receptor beta chains follows, all from one sample in a study of T cell repertoires and Cas9 in healthy adults. Assay: immunoSEQ multiplex PCR; the TCRdb copy retains only in-frame clones and omits some. The sample carries around 25,000 clones, over 85% recorded once. Input material: CD4+ effector T cells (CD127+, CD25-, CD137-, CD154-) from PBMCs; culture status not recorded. The receptors stem from a human donor in good health. Each CDR3 is given with its conserved first and last residue. The D gene is left open where the match is weak. Where a row states a size, it is once, few, many or the class of an expanded clone; other rows omit it.

>NA|once|TRBJ2-2|TRBV5-1
TGCGCCAGCAGCTTGGACACGGCGGCCGGGGAGCTGTTTTTT
CASSLDTAAGELFF
>TRBD1|once|TRBJ1-6|TRBV7-3
TGTGCCAGCAGCTTAAGGGGACAGGGTCATTCACCCCTCCACTTT
CASSLRGQGHSPLHF
>NA|NA|TRBJ1-1|TRBV7-9
TGTGCCAGCAGCTTAGAAGGGAACACTGAAGCTTTCTTT
CASSLEGNTEAFF
>NA|NA|TRBJ1-1|TRBV19
TGTGCCAGTAGTACCGAGGGGGGAGGAGTGAACACTGAAGCTTTCTTT
CASSTEGGGVNTEAFF
>NA|NA|TRBJ2-1|TRBV6-1
TGTGCCAGCAGTGAAAGTCTTAGCTCCTACAATGAGCAGTTCTTC
CASSESLSSYNEQFF
>TRBD1|NA|TRBJ2-1|TRBV7-2
TGTGCCAGCAGCCTATGGACAGGGGGAAATGAGCAGTTCTTC
CASSLWTGGNEQFF
>NA|few|TRBJ1-3|TRBV7-7
TGTGCTAGCAGCTTGGATTCTGGAAACACCATATATTTT
CASSLDSGNTIYF
>NA|NA|TRBJ1-2|TRBV5-5
TGTGCCAGCAGCTTCGATGGTATTCCGTTTTCGGGTGGCTACACCTTC
CASSFDGIPFSGGYTF
>NA|NA|TRBJ2-7|TRBV28
TGTGCCAGCAGGCCGGTGGGCTACGAGCAGTACTTC
CASRPVGYEQYF
>NA|NA|TRBJ2-6|TRBV18
TGTGCCAGCTCACCCGTGAAGGGTAGGTCTGGGGCCAACGTCCTGACTTTC
CASSPVKGRSGANVLTF
>TRBD1|NA|TRBJ1-1|TRBV6-1
TGTGCCAGCAGAGACAGGGGCCAAATGAACACTGAAGCTTTCTTT
CASRDRGQMNTEAFF
>NA|NA|TRBJ2-6|TRBV15
TGTGCCACCAGCAGAACTCGACGGACTGGGGCCAACGTCCTGACTTTC
CATSRTRRTGANVLTF
>NA|NA|TRBJ1-6|TRBV5-1
TGCGCCAGCAGCTTGGAGTCCTACATGGGGGTTGGTTCACCCCTCCACTTT
CASSLESYMGVGSPLHF
>NA|once|TRBJ1-5|TRBV6-5
TGTGCCAGCAGCAACCCCAGACAGCACAATCAGCCCCAGCATTTT
CASSNPRQHNQPQHF
>TRBD1|NA|TRBJ1-2|TRBV11-2
TGTGCCAGCAGCTTAGAGTGGACAGGGGAGGACTATGGCTACACCTTC
CASSLEWTGEDYGYTF
>TRBD1|once|TRBJ2-1|TRBV7-8
TGTGCCAGCAGCCCCCGGGACAGGGCCGATGAGCAGTTCTTC
CASSPRDRADEQFF
>TRBD1|NA|TRBJ2-7|TRBV5-6
TGTGCCAGCAGCTGGACAGGGCCTTCCTACGAGCAGTACTTC
CASSWTGPSYEQYF
>NA|NA|TRBJ2-3|TRBV5-1
TGCGCCAGCAGCTTGGATGGAGACACAGATACGCAGTATTTT
CASSLDGDTDTQYF
>TRBD1|NA|TRBJ1-5|TRBV30
TGTGCCTGGAGGTTACCTCCGGGACAGGGGGCGAATCAGCCCCAGCATTTT
CAWRLPPGQGANQPQHF
>TRBD1|few|TRBJ1-1|TRBV7-9
TGTGCCAGCAGCTCCGGGGCCAGGGGGCCCAACACTGAAGCTTTCTTT
CASSSGARGPNTEAFF
>TRBD2|NA|TRBJ2-5|TRBV15
TGTGCCACCCAACCGGGGACTAGCGGTCCCCAGTACTTC
CATQPGTSGPQYF
>NA|NA|TRBJ1-1|TRBV5-1
TGCGCCAGCAGCTTGGTGTCAGACCTTAACACTGAAGCTTTCTTT
CASSLVSDLNTEAFF
>TRBD1|once|TRBJ2-7|TRBV7-9
TGTGCCAGCAGCTTTGTAGGGGGCCGGACCTCCTACGAGCAGTACTTC
CASSFVGGRTSYEQYF
>NA|NA|TRBJ1-1|TRBV6-1
TGTGCCAGCAGTGAAGTCGGGGGGCCCACTGAAGCTTTCTTT
CASSEVGGPTEAFF
>NA|NA|TRBJ2-5|TRBV5-1
TGCGCCAGCAGCTTCCAATCTGGGTACCAAGAGACCCAGTACTTC
CASSFQSGYQETQYF
>TRBD1|NA|TRBJ2-2|TRBV19
TGTGCCAGTTCCGGACAGGGGAGGACCGGGGAGCTGTTTTTT
CASSGQGRTGELFF
>TRBD2|NA|TRBJ2-5|TRBV6-1
TGTGCCAGCAGTGATCCTCCGGGGGGGGCCAAAGAGACCCAGTACTTC
CASSDPPGGAKETQYF
>NA|NA|TRBJ1-5|TRBV6-6
TGTGCCAGCTACCAAGGGGGTGAAGGTCAGCCCCAGCATTTT
CASYQGGEGQPQHF
>TRBD1|NA|TRBJ2-2|TRBV5-8
TGTGCCAGCAGCTTGTGGCAGGGGGAGAAGCCCGGGGAGCTGTTTTTT
CASSLWQGEKPGELFF
>TRBD2|NA|TRBJ2-1|TRBV19
TGTGCCAGTAGCATAGCGGGACATCGTAATGAGCAGTTCTTC
CASSIAGHRNEQFF
>NA|NA|TRBJ2-7|TRBV2
TGTGCCAGCCGACAGGTTTCCTACGAGCAGTACTTC
CASRQVSYEQYF
>NA|NA|TRBJ2-5|TRBV9
TGTGCCAGCAGCCGAGAGGTGGGGGCAGAATTCCAAGAGACCCAGTACTTC
CASSREVGAEFQETQYF
>NA|few|TRBJ1-6|TRBV27
TGTGCCAGCAGTCACGACCGAAAAATGGGACCCCTCCACTTT
CASSHDRKMGPLHF
>NA|NA|TRBJ2-5|TRBV30
TGTGCCTGGAGTGGACTAGGGAGAAAAGAGACCCAGTACTTC
CAWSGLGRKETQYF
>NA|NA|TRBJ2-2|TRBV11-3
TGTGCCAGCAGCTTAAAAGGGGGTCTAACCGGGGAGCTGTTTTTT
CASSLKGGLTGELFF
>NA|NA|TRBJ1-3|TRBV4-1
TGCGCCACCAGCCAACTCCGGAGGTGGGGGGGAAACACCATATATTTT
CATSQLRRWGGNTIYF
>NA|NA|TRBJ1-1|TRBV7-2
TGTGCCAGCAGCCTACTAGGGTGGGATGAAGCTTTCTTT
CASSLLGWDEAFF
>NA|NA|TRBJ1-6|TRBV7-8
TGTGCCAGCAGCCGCACAGGGTTCTATAATTCACCCCTCCACTTT
CASSRTGFYNSPLHF
>NA|NA|TRBJ1-2|TRBV4-2
TGTGCCAGCAGCCAAGATCGGGCCGGCTATGGCTACACCTTC
CASSQDRAGYGYTF
>NA|NA|TRBJ1-5|TRBV10-1
TGCGCCAGCACAAATGCGACAGCCCATCAGCCCCAGCATTTT
CASTNATAHQPQHF
>TRBD1|NA|TRBJ1-2|TRBV6-1
TGTGCCAGCGGGGATGTACGGACAGGGGTTTTTGGCTACACCTTC
CASGDVRTGVFGYTF
>NA|NA|TRBJ2-3|TRBV18
TGTGCCAGCTCACCTGGAGGGGAACCAGATACGCAGTATTTT
CASSPGGEPDTQYF
>NA|NA|TRBJ1-6|TRBV4-1
TGCGCCACCAGTGGCCTGGGGTCACCCCTCCACTTT
CATSGLGSPLHF
>NA|NA|TRBJ1-2|TRBV19
TGTGCCAGTAGTATCAGGCAAGACTATGGCTACACCTTC
CASSIRQDYGYTF
>TRBD1|NA|TRBJ2-2|TRBV11-2
TGTGCCAGCAGCTTAGATCAGGGGGCGAACACCGGGGAGCTGTTTTTT
CASSLDQGANTGELFF
>NA|NA|TRBJ2-5|TRBV29-1
TGCAGCGTTGGTCACTTTGGGGGCCAAGGGACCCAGTACTTC
CSVGHFGGQGTQYF
>NA|few|TRBJ1-3|TRBV11-2
TGTGCCAGCAGCTTAGGCCCAGGACTCGCCATATATTTT
CASSLGPGLAIYF
>NA|NA|TRBJ2-7|TRBV12-5
TGTGCTAGTGGTTTGGTGGGGAGAACTTACGAGCAGTACTTC
CASGLVGRTYEQYF
>NA|NA|TRBJ1-1|TRBV28
TGTGCCAGCAGTTTGATGGACCAAGCTTTCTTT
CASSLMDQAFF
>NA|NA|TRBJ2-1|TRBV7-9
TGTGCCAGCAGCTTATCTGGAGGGGGCAATGAGCAGTTCTTC
CASSLSGGGNEQFF
>NA|NA|TRBJ1-1|TRBV28
TGTGCCAGCAGTTCCCCCTGGGCCGGGGCGAGGCAGGAAGCTTTCTTT
CASSSPWAGARQEAFF
>TRBD1|NA|TRBJ2-1|TRBV9
TGTGCCAGCAGCGTAGGTGGCGGGCCCAGGGGGAATGAGCAGTTCTTC
CASSVGGGPRGNEQFF
>NA|NA|TRBJ2-7|TRBV11-3
TGTGCCAGCAGCCCGGGGGCCGGGAGCTCCTACGAGCAGTACTTC
CASSPGAGSSYEQYF
>NA|NA|TRBJ2-7|TRBV18
TGTGCCAGCTCACCAACACCCCGGGACCCACACGGGGAGTACTTC
CASSPTPRDPHGEYF
>NA|once|TRBJ1-2|TRBV28
TGTGCCAGCAGTTCCGAATCCCCGGGGGCGGGGGGCTACACCTTC
CASSSESPGAGGYTF
>NA|NA|TRBJ1-2|TRBV5-4
TGTGCCAGCAGCTTGGCTGGCTTAGACTATGGCTACACCTTC
CASSLAGLDYGYTF
>TRBD2|NA|TRBJ2-3|TRBV7-3
TGTGCCAGCAGCGACAGCGGAGTGCGGGAGACGCAGTATTTT
CASSDSGVRETQYF
>NA|NA|TRBJ2-6|TRBV6-5
TGTGCCAGCGAGAGCTCTGGGGCCAACGTCCTGACTTTC
CASESSGANVLTF
>NA|NA|TRBJ2-3|TRBV7-9
TGTGCCAGCAGAAGGGCTAGCCCCGACGAGGCTCCGCAGTATTTT
CASRRASPDEAPQYF